One and the same sample provided the 29 T cell receptor beta chains below, sequenced in a study of T cells in narcolepsy. Some clones are missing from TCRdb's copy, which holds only in-frame ones; the method was immunoSEQ multiplex PCR. Found here are about 27,000 clones, around 82% of them singletons; the top ten hold around 3.3%. The specimen was CD45RA- memory CD4+ T cells from PBMCs. The receptors stem from a human donor with narcolepsy.

There are a few counts of this clone. V gene TRBV11-3 combines with J gene TRBJ2-3, with 12 nucleotides matching TRBD2. This CDR3 region has 17 residues. Germline V gene lookup returns CDR1 SGHNT and CDR2 YENEEA. Unmatched junction bases numbered 3, after V lost 1 base and J lost 1 base. CDR3 region: CASSLGLAGEGTDTQYF. CDR3 bases: TGTGCCAGCAGCTTAGGACTAGCGGGAGAAGGCACAGATACGCAGTATTTT.

This rearrangement joins TRBV15 to TRBJ2-4, with TRBD1 matching over 7 bases. Looked up from germline, CDR1 is LNHNV and CDR2 is YYDKDF (reference sequence). This CDR3 comprises 15 residues. J gave up 7 bases and V 0 bases, and 6 bases lay outside the gene matches. CDR3 in DNA: TGTGCCACCAGCAGAGATAGGGCGGACAGGAACATTCAGTACTTC. Its translation: CATSRDRADRNIQYF.

J is TRBJ2-3 and V is TRBV7-9; 9 nucleotides match TRBD2. V trimming: 5 bases; J trimming: 4 bases; junction bases outside the gene matches: 7. The CDR3 is 15 amino acids. Germline-derived CDR1 and CDR2 are SEHNR and FQNEAQ (reference sequence). The CDR3 loop is CASSLLAGGSDTQYF. Here the CDR3 DNA reads TGTGCCAGCAGCCTACTAGCGGGTGGATCAGATACGCAGTATTTT. Drawing the rest from reference TRBV7-9 and TRBJ2-3, the complete variable domain is DTGVSQNPRHKITKRGQNVTFRCDPISEHNRLYWYRQTLGQGPEFLTYFQNEAQLEKSRLLSDRFSAERPKGSFSTLEIQRTEQGDSAMYLCASSLLAGGSDTQYFGPGTRLTVL.

This chain connects TRBV5-1 to TRBJ1-3; 7 bases line up with TRBD1. Germline V CDR1 and CDR2: SGHRS, YFSETQ. This CDR3 has 15 amino acids. Unmatched junction bases numbered 4, after V lost 4 bases and J lost 0 bases. The CDR3 reads CASSTGDTSGNTIYF. The CDR3 bases are TGCGCCAGCAGCACAGGGGATACCTCTGGAAACACCATATATTTT.

In this sample, this clone turned up once. The V and J genes are TRBV30 and TRBJ2-3; 9 bases match TRBD2. This CDR3 comprises 14 residues. From germline, CDR1 is GTSNPN and CDR2 SVGIG (reference sequence). As DNA, the CDR3 is TGTGCTTCGGAGGCGAGCGGGGGGCAGTATACGCAGTATTTT. Translating it yields CASEASGGQYTQYF.

This clone was recorded a few times. V and J are TRBV30 and TRBJ1-5; 9 bases line up with TRBD1. V was clipped by 5 bases and J by 1 base; unmatched bases: 6. Germline V CDR1 and CDR2: GTSNPN, SVGIG (reference sequence). This CDR3 contains 15 residues. The DNA of the CDR3 is TGTGCCTGGGGTATACAGGGGGCAAGCAATCAGCCCCAGCATTTT. Residues: CAWGIQGASNQPQHF.

The CDR3 DNA sequence: TGTGCCTGGAGTGTACTAGCGGGTTTTACAGATACGCAGTATTTT. This translates into CAWSVLAGFTDTQYF. The chain couples TRBV30 to TRBJ2-3; TRBD2 aligns across 9 bases. From germline, CDR1 is GTSNPN and CDR2 SVGIG (reference sequence). This CDR3 comprises 15 residues. The V segment lost 0 bases and the J segment 3 bases; nucleotides outside the gene matches: 4.

The rearrangement uses TRBV30 and TRBJ1-1; D may be TRBD1 (6 bases). The V gene lost 0 bases and the J gene lost 11 bases, with 13 bases spanning the gap. Looked up from germline, CDR1 is GTSNPN and CDR2 is SVGIG (reference sequence). CDR3 length equals 12 residues. The CDR3 DNA reads TGTGCCTGGAGTGTAGAGGGGGGGCTGGCTTTCTTT. This sequence encodes CAWSVEGGLAFF. Drawing the rest from reference TRBV30 and TRBJ1-1, the complete variable domain is SQTIHQWPATLVQPVGSPLSLECTVEGTSNPNLYWYRQAAGRGLQLLFYSVGIGQISSEVPQNLSASRPQDRQFILSSKKLLLSDSGFYLCAWSVEGGLAFFGQGTRLTVV.

In nucleotides, the CDR3 is TGCGCCAGCAGCCGCCTACTAGCGGGCCAAGAGACCCAGTACTTC. Its protein product is CASSRLLAGQETQYF. The chain recombines TRBV5-1 with TRBJ2-5, with TRBD2 identical over 9 bases. The V gene end was trimmed by 4 bases and the J gene end by 1 base; junction bases not matched to a gene: 5. CDR3 size: 15 residues. Germline CDR1 SGHRS, CDR2 YFSETQ.

The CDR3 DNA reads as TGTGCCATCAGATTTATACTAGCGGGGTTATACAATGAGCAGTTCTTC. Its translation is CAIRFILAGLYNEQFF. This chain uses TRBV10-3 with TRBJ2-1, with TRBD2 identical over 10 bases. Germline trimming cut 6 bases from V and 4 bases from J; bases unmatched to any gene: 9. Germline CDR1 is ENHRY and CDR2 is SYGVKD. The length of the CDR3 is 16 residues.

A word on this clone: Other nucleotide sequences in the sample specify the same CDR3. The J gene is TRBJ2-5, the V gene TRBV19, with D unclear. This CDR3 is 11 amino acids long. The V end lost 3 bases, the J end lost 3 bases, and 2 bases lay between the germline ends. Germline-derived CDR1 and CDR2 are LNHDA and SQIVND (reference sequence). This CDR3 reads CASSIEETQYF. The CDR3 bases are TGTGCCAGTAGTATCGAAGAGACCCAGTACTTC.

The rearrangement uses TRBV4-1 and TRBJ1-6; TRBD1 might be the D (6 bases). With 1 base removed from V and 7 bases from J, the gap between germline ends came to 11 bases. The CDR3 is 15 residues long. From germline, CDR1 is MGHRA and CDR2 YSYEKL. CDR3: CASSQVNRGNSPLHF. The CDR3 nucleotides read TGCGCCAGCAGCCAAGTTAATAGGGGGAATTCACCCCTCCACTTT.

The chain is built from TRBV18 and TRBJ2-6, with D possibly TRBD2 on 6 matching bases. The germline V gene has CDR1 KGHSH and CDR2 LQKENI. CDR3 length: 17 residues. The V end was cut by 6 bases, the J end by 0 bases, with 15 bases between. For the CDR3, the DNA is TGTGCCAGCTCCCCGTGGGGGGTTCGCTCTGGGGCCAACGTCCTGACTTTC. This sequence encodes CASSPWGVRSGANVLTF.

This chain uses TRBV30 with TRBJ2-3, with D possibly being TRBD2 (6 bases). Trimming stripped 3 bases from V and 6 bases from J, with 19 bases between. The germline CDR1 and CDR2 sequences are GTSNPN and SVGIG (reference sequence). This CDR3 is built from 15 residues. Here the CDR3 reads CAWSDDGTLSDTQYF. DNA of the CDR3: TGTGCCTGGAGCGACGACGGGACTCTCTCGGATACGCAGTATTTT.

V is TRBV14 and J is TRBJ2-7; 10 bases match TRBD1. CDR1 is SGHDN, CDR2 FVKESK, per germline. V dropped 5 bases and J dropped 6; count of bases not matched to a gene: 4. There are 13 residues in the CDR3. The CDR3 DNA is TGTGCCAGCAGCTCGACAGGGGGCGGCGAGCAGTACTTC. Translating it yields CASSSTGGGEQYF.

The genes are TRBV15 and TRBJ2-1; D unresolved. Germline CDR1 is LNHNV and CDR2 is YYDKDF (reference sequence). The CDR3 spans 14 residues. Deletions cut 4 bases from V and 3 bases from J, with 10 bases between. The CDR3 coding sequence is TGTGCCACCAGCACCACCCTCGGCTACAATGAGCAGTTCTTC. Translation gives CATSTTLGYNEQFF. The whole variable domain, remainder taken from reference TRBV15 and TRBJ2-1, is DAMVIQNPRYQVTQFGKPVTLSCSQTLNHNVMYWYQQKSSQAPKLLFHYYDKDFNNEADTPDNFQSRRPNTSFCFLDIRSPGLGDTAMYLCATSTTLGYNEQFFGPGTRLTVL.

The J gene is TRBJ1-2, the V gene TRBV5-4; D perhaps matches TRBD1 (6 bases). This CDR3 is built from 15 residues. V was trimmed by 6 bases and J by 5 bases, leaving 20 bases between them. CDR1 is SGHNT, CDR2 YYREEE, per germline (reference sequence). The CDR3 region is CASIGIQGRRYGYTF. The DNA of the CDR3 is TGTGCCAGCATCGGGATACAGGGTCGTAGGTATGGCTACACCTTC.

This clone was detected only a few times. This chain connects TRBV30 to TRBJ1-4; TRBD1 aligns across 7 bases. CDR3 length: 13 amino acids. Germline CDR1 reads GTSNPN; CDR2 reads SVGIG (reference sequence). The V and J ends lost 8 bases and 3 bases, in that order; junction bases with no gene match: 6. CDR3: CAGEGAANEKLFF. CDR3 coding DNA: TGTGCCGGCGAGGGGGCAGCTAATGAAAAACTGTTTTTT.

The chain combines TRBV30 with TRBJ1-4; D gene uncertain. Germline assignment: CDR1 GTSNPN and CDR2 SVGIG (reference sequence). The V and J ends lost 0 bases and 8 bases respectively, with 4 bases between them. The CDR3 contains 11 residues. CDR3 amino acids: CAWSVREKLFF. In DNA, the CDR3 is TGTGCCTGGAGTGTCAGGGAAAAACTGTTTTTT.

This clone was observed a single time. The V and J genes are TRBV4-1 and TRBJ2-7; D is possibly TRBD1 (5 bases). The CDR3 loop spans 15 amino acids. V was shortened by 1 base and J by 3 bases, with 13 bases between the two germline ends. The germline V gene has CDR1 MGHRA and CDR2 YSYEKL. The CDR3 spells CASSQGRQKDYEQYF. For the CDR3, the DNA is TGCGCCAGCAGCCAAGGACGACAGAAGGACTACGAGCAGTACTTC.

J is TRBJ1-2 and V is TRBV15; possibly TRBD1 for D (6 bases). The V end lost 2 bases, the J end lost 8 bases, and 18 bases lay between the germline ends. This CDR3 comprises 15 residues. From germline, CDR1 is LNHNV and CDR2 YYDKDF (reference sequence). The CDR3 DNA reads TGTGCCACCAGCAGACGAAACAGGGCGTCCGAAGGCTACACCTTC. It yields the protein CATSRRNRASEGYTF.

The chain carries TRBV7-2 and TRBJ2-3; D gene unclear. The ends were cut back, 5 bases at V and 7 bases at J, with 13 bases in the middle. This CDR3 contains 13 residues. In germline, CDR1 is SGHTA, CDR2 FQGNSA. The CDR3 nucleotides read TGTGCCAGCAGCCCCCCTGGAAGTTATACGCAGTATTTT. This gives the protein CASSPPGSYTQYF.

The chain recombines TRBV19 with TRBJ2-1; 9 bases map to TRBD2. The CDR3 consists of 15 residues. V lost 6 bases to trimming and J lost 2 bases; unmatched junction nucleotides: 5. Germline loops: CDR1 LNHDA, CDR2 SQIVND (reference sequence). CDR3 bases: TGTGCCAGTAGGGGAGCGGGGGGCACCTACAATGAGCAGTTCTTC. This encodes CASRGAGGTYNEQFF. Filled out from reference TRBV19 and TRBJ2-1, the complete variable domain reads DGGITQSPKYLFRKEGQNVTLSCEQNLNHDAMYWYRQDPGQGLRLIYYSQIVNDFQKGDIAEGYSVSREKKESFPLTVTSAQKNPTAFYLCASRGAGGTYNEQFFGPGTRLTVL.

The V call is TRBV30, the J call TRBJ1-6; D call uncertain. With 8 bases removed from V and 10 bases from J, the gap between germline ends came to 18 bases. CDR3 length: 13 amino acids. CDR1 is GTSNPN, CDR2 SVGIG, per germline (reference sequence). This CDR3 reads CAAEALTRSPLHF. In DNA, the CDR3 is TGTGCCGCCGAGGCGCTTACGAGGTCACCCCTCCACTTT.

The chain couples TRBV23-1 to TRBJ2-6, with no clear D. TRBV23-1 is an open reading frame whose function is uncertain. V was cut by 9 bases and J by 0 bases, with 15 bases left in between. The CDR3 is made up of 16 amino acids. This chain's CDR3 is CARNRPGRSGANVLTF. For the CDR3, the DNA is TGCGCCAGGAACCGACCGGGCCGCTCTGGGGCCAACGTCCTGACTTTC.

With respect to this clone: Other DNA sequences in this specimen translate into the identical CDR3. This chain uses TRBV4-2 with TRBJ2-2; the match to TRBD2 covers 7 bases. Trimming removed 0 bases from V and 0 bases from J; junction bases left unmatched: 4. The CDR3 covers 17 residues. The germline V gene encodes CDR1 LGHNA and CDR2 YNFKEQ. In nucleotides, the CDR3 is TGTGCCAGCAGCCAAGATTGGGGGGGTTCGAACACCGGGGAGCTGTTTTTT. Translated, it gives CASSQDWGGSNTGELFF.

This clone was observed a handful of times. This chain links TRBV2 with TRBJ2-1; D is possibly TRBD1 (6 bases). The CDR3 totals 14 residues. With 7 bases removed from V and 1 base from J, the gap between germline ends came to 11 bases. Germline V gene lookup returns CDR1 SNHLY and CDR2 FYNNEI. In DNA, the CDR3 is TGTGCCAGCACGTCGCAGGGGTCCTACAATGAGCAGTTCTTC. Translated: CASTSQGSYNEQFF.

This chain links TRBV7-7 with TRBJ2-5, with D perhaps matching TRBD1 or TRBD2 (5 bases each). V was pared by 1 base and J by 4 bases, with 10 bases between. The CDR3 spans 14 residues. Germline CDR1 and CDR2: SSHAT and FNYEAQ (reference sequence). CDR3 residues: CASSLGGKPETQYF. CDR3 sequence (DNA): TGTGCCAGCAGCTTAGGGGGGAAACCAGAGACCCAGTACTTC.

The genes are TRBV21-1 and TRBJ1-1; the table's D gene call, TRBD1, was not cross checked with the DNA. TRBV21-1 is flagged as a pseudogene. There are 15 residues in the CDR3. CDR3 sequence reads: CASSGNRAHGTEAFF. CDR3 sequence (DNA): TGTGCCAGCAGCGGGAACAGGGCGCATGGGACTGAAGCTTTCTTT.